A single sample gave rise to the 24 T cell receptor beta chains below, sequenced in a study of blood T cell repertoires in COVID-19. The assay was immunoSEQ multiplex PCR, and TCRdb's table has in-frame clones only and misses some. The sample consists of about 220,000 clones, about nine tenths of them appearing once. The material sequenced was PBMCs or T cells enriched from blood (not recorded which). Receptors originate from a woman in her forties with acute COVID-19.

V usage is TRBV4-1 and J usage is TRBJ1-1, with 9 bases that match TRBD1. The CDR3 length is 14 residues. V shed 3 bases, J shed 5 bases, and the junction held 4 bases outside the gene matches. CDR1 is MGHRA and CDR2 is YSYEKL in the germline V gene. CDR3 region: CASSQLGQGTEAFF. CDR3 sequence (DNA): TGCGCCAGCAGCCAGCTGGGACAGGGAACTGAAGCTTTCTTT.

The chain combines TRBV7-2 with TRBJ1-5, with 9 bases aligning to TRBD1. The J segment lost 5 bases and the V segment lost 5 bases, leaving 4 bases of the junction unmatched. The germline CDR1 and CDR2 sequences are SGHTA and FQGNSA. The CDR3 covers 14 residues. The CDR3 nucleotides read TGTGCCAGCAGCCCGCGGGACAGGGATCAGCCCCAGCATTTT. This codes for CASSPRDRDQPQHF.

The J gene is TRBJ2-2, the V gene TRBV7-9; 10 bases are shared with TRBD1. Germline V gene sequence: CDR1 SEHNR, CDR2 FQNEAQ (reference sequence). The CDR3 covers 14 residues. Trimming removed 6 bases from V and 8 bases from J; junction bases left unmatched: 6. The CDR3 DNA is TGTGCCAGCAGTCCGGGACAGGGGAGAGGGGAGCTGTTTTTT. It yields the protein CASSPGQGRGELFF.

About this clone: The sample contains more than one DNA sequence encoding this CDR3. This sequence joins TRBV7-9 and TRBJ1-2; unclear D gene. CDR3 length equals 12 residues. The V gene's germline CDR1 is SEHNR and CDR2 FQNEAQ (reference sequence). The V end lost 1 base, the J end lost 4 bases, and 4 bases lay between the germline ends. Written as DNA, the CDR3 is TGTGCCAGCAGCTTAGGGAGCTATGGCTACACCTTC. This translates into CASSLGSYGYTF.

The chain is built from TRBV18 and TRBJ1-3, with TRBD1 identical over 9 bases. With 1 base clipped from V and 3 bases from J, the junction kept 7 bases outside the gene matches. CDR3 length: 17 residues. Germline V CDR1 and CDR2: KGHSH, LQKENI. The CDR3 is CASSPLLQGAGGNTIYF. CDR3 DNA: TGTGCCAGCTCACCACTTTTACAGGGGGCCGGTGGAAACACCATATATTTT.

This clone was observed once. V gene TRBV16 combines with J gene TRBJ1-4; the match to TRBD1 covers 8 bases. V gave up 0 bases and J gave up 11 bases; unmatched junction bases: 11. The germline gives CDR1 KGHSY, CDR2 FQNENV. The CDR3 covers 16 residues. The CDR3 here is CASSQSLQGAVQKLFF. DNA of the CDR3: TGTGCCAGCAGCCAATCGTTGCAGGGGGCGGTCCAGAAACTGTTTTTT.

V usage is TRBV25-1 and J usage is TRBJ1-3, with TRBD1 matching over 9 bases. The CDR3 has 16 amino acids. Losses at the gene ends were 2 bases for V and 1 base for J; bases not matched to a gene: 3. CDR1 and CDR2 from the germline V gene are MGHDK and SYGVNS. CDR3 region: CASSETGGLSGNTIYF. The CDR3 DNA reads as TGTGCCAGCAGTGAAACAGGGGGCTTATCTGGAAACACCATATATTTT.

This clone was recorded only once. This rearrangement joins TRBV30 to TRBJ1-2, with TRBD1 matching over 7 bases. CDR1 is GTSNPN, CDR2 SVGIG, per germline (reference sequence). V was pared by 3 bases and J by 4 bases, with 5 bases of the junction left unmatched. The CDR3 is 13 amino acids. The CDR3 coding sequence is TGTGCCTGGAGGCAGGGACAGCTCTATGGCTACACCTTC. This sequence encodes CAWRQGQLYGYTF. Full variable domain (remainder filled in from reference TRBV30 and TRBJ1-2): SQTIHQWPATLVQPVGSPLSLECTVEGTSNPNLYWYRQAAGRGLQLLFYSVGIGQISSEVPQNLSASRPQDRQFILSSKKLLLSDSGFYLCAWRQGQLYGYTFGSGTRLTVV.

This clone was recorded only once. The V and J genes are TRBV2 and TRBJ1-1, with D possibly matching TRBD1 (6 bases). This CDR3 is 13 amino acids long. Germline V gene data show CDR1 as SNHLY and CDR2 as FYNNEI. V lost 7 bases and J lost 4, with 13 bases in between. The chain's CDR3 is CASNLGASTEAFF. The CDR3 bases are TGTGCCAGCAATCTGGGGGCGAGCACTGAAGCTTTCTTT.

The sample holds one count of this clone. The chain employs TRBV5-1 and TRBJ1-1; TRBD1 agrees at 8 bases. Losses at the gene ends were 4 bases for V and 3 bases for J; bases not matched to a gene: 8. Germline V lookup: CDR1 SGHRS, CDR2 YFSETQ. This CDR3 region has 15 residues. The CDR3 region is CASSGRQGPDTEAFF. CDR3 DNA sequence: TGCGCCAGCAGCGGACGACAGGGGCCGGACACTGAAGCTTTCTTT.

The chain couples TRBV7-9 to TRBJ1-2, with TRBD1 matching over 11 bases. Trimming removed 2 bases from V and 8 bases from J; junction bases left unmatched: 10. The CDR3 covers 16 residues. Germline CDR1 reads SEHNR; CDR2 reads FQNEAQ (reference sequence). The CDR3 DNA follows: TGTGCCAGCAGCTTATGGAGGACAGGGGGCGAAGGAGGCTACACCTTC. It encodes CASSLWRTGGEGGYTF.

The chain employs TRBV5-1 and TRBJ2-3; possible D gene TRBD2, 7 bases. Germline CDR1 reads SGHRS; CDR2 reads YFSETQ. Trimming cost V 4 bases and J 5 bases, with 20 bases left between them. The CDR3 loop spans 16 amino acids. CDR3 DNA sequence: TGCGCCAGCAGCCCCTACGGGCCAGGGGAGGGAGATACGCAGTATTTT. Protein: CASSPYGPGEGDTQYF.

The rearrangement links TRBV6-5 to TRBJ1-1; 7 bases are shared with TRBD1. The CDR3 has 13 residues. V lost 6 bases to trimming and J lost 11 bases; unmatched junction nucleotides: 12. Germline-derived CDR1 and CDR2 are MNHEY and SVGAGI. The CDR3 DNA is TGTGCCAGCAGGTTAACAGGGGCCCAAGACGCTTTCTTT. Translating it yields CASRLTGAQDAFF.

The rearrangement joins TRBV5-1 to TRBJ2-5, with D unresolved. V was trimmed by 1 base and J by 2 bases, leaving 3 bases between them. The CDR3 consists of 12 residues. Germline loops: CDR1 SGHRS, CDR2 YFSETQ. Here the CDR3 reads CASSLRQETQYF. As DNA, the CDR3 is TGCGCCAGCAGCTTGCGGCAAGAGACCCAGTACTTC.

The chain combines TRBV7-9 with TRBJ1-4, with D tentatively TRBD1 (5 bases). The CDR3 loop spans 15 amino acids. Deletions cut 5 bases from V and 4 bases from J, with 14 bases between. Germline lookup yields CDR1 SEHNR and CDR2 FQNEAQ (reference sequence). The CDR3: CASSGAEDYNEKLFF. The CDR3 nucleotides read TGTGCCAGCAGCGGGGCAGAGGATTATAATGAAAAACTGTTTTTT.

The chain's CDR3 is CASSLGTGRSTDTQYF. CDR3 sequence (DNA): TGTGCCAGCAGCCTGGGGACAGGGAGGAGCACAGATACGCAGTATTTT. This chain joins TRBV9 and TRBJ2-3; 9 nucleotides align to TRBD1. CDR3 length equals 16 residues. The V gene end was trimmed by 4 bases and the J gene end by 0 bases; junction bases not matched to a gene: 6. Per the germline V gene, CDR1 is SGDLS and CDR2 is YYNGEE.

This clone was observed once. The V call is TRBV6-2 or TRBV6-3, the J call TRBJ1-2; 7 bases match TRBD1. V was pared by 6 bases and J by 3 bases, with 13 bases of the junction left unmatched. The CDR3 has 16 residues. Germline-derived CDR1 and CDR2 are MNHEY and SVGEGT. CDR3 region: CASSQDRRGFDYGYTF. In DNA form, the CDR3 reads TGTGCCAGCAGCCAGGACAGGAGGGGATTTGACTATGGCTACACCTTC.

A single count supports this clone. This chain links TRBV5-1 with TRBJ1-1; D gene unclear. The germline CDR1 and CDR2 sequences are SGHRS and YFSETQ. This CDR3 comprises 15 residues. Trimming stripped 0 bases from V and 1 base from J, with 10 bases between. CDR3 in DNA: TGCGCCAGCAGCTTGGCCTCTAAGCAGAACACTGAAGCTTTCTTT. Residues: CASSLASKQNTEAFF.

The chain has TRBV10-2 and TRBJ1-1, with 7 bases fitting TRBD1. Looked up from germline, CDR1 is WSHSY and CDR2 is SAAADI. Germline trimming cut 8 bases from V and 1 base from J; bases unmatched to any gene: 4. The CDR3 consists of 13 residues. Here the CDR3 DNA reads TGCGCCAGCTCCAGGGGGTCGAACACTGAAGCTTTCTTT. It translates to CASSRGSNTEAFF.

This clone was recorded a few times. V usage is TRBV5-4 and J usage is TRBJ2-3; 10 nucleotides agree with TRBD2. The CDR3 runs 16 residues. V dropped 5 bases and J dropped 5; count of bases not matched to a gene: 11. CDR1 SGHNT and CDR2 YYREEE come from the germline V gene (reference sequence). DNA of the CDR3: TGTGCCAGCAGTATCCCCAGCGGGGGGGCAGGAGATACGCAGTATTTT. This codes for CASSIPSGGAGDTQYF.

The chain recombines TRBV6-5 with TRBJ1-2; weak D call: TRBD1 (5 bases). The CDR3 sequence is 14 residues long. V was shortened by 2 bases and J by 8 bases, with 15 bases between the two germline ends. Germline assignment: CDR1 MNHEY and CDR2 SVGAGI. CDR3 DNA sequence: TGTGCCAGCAGTTACACGGGGGTGGCGGAAGGCTACACCTTC. Translated: CASSYTGVAEGYTF.

This clone was observed a single time. The chain links TRBV7-9 to TRBJ1-5; possibly TRBD1 for D (6 bases). CDR1 and CDR2 (germline): SEHNR, FQNEAQ (reference sequence). Between the trimmed V and J ends, which lost 6 bases and 12 bases, there was a span of 18 bases. This CDR3 is 13 amino acids long. The CDR3 region has the DNA TGTGCCAGCAGTTGGGGGCCTCAAAGTCTCCAGCATTTT. Amino acids: CASSWGPQSLQHF.

The chain uses TRBV7-9 and TRBJ1-1; no definite D call. Trimming pared 5 bases from V and 11 bases from J, leaving 15 bases between. CDR3 length equals 12 residues. From germline, CDR1 is SEHNR and CDR2 FQNEAQ (reference sequence). The CDR3 spells CASSPDGVEAFF. CDR3 DNA: TGTGCCAGCAGCCCGGACGGGGTCGAGGCTTTCTTT.

The rearrangement links TRBV7-2 to TRBJ1-2; D gene uncertain. The CDR3 has 11 amino acids. Trimming took off 1 base at V and 14 bases at J, with 11 bases between the two ends. Germline assignment: CDR1 SGHTA and CDR2 FQGNSA. CDR3 sequence reads: CASSLGSRQTF. The CDR3 region has the DNA TGTGCCAGCAGCTTAGGGAGTAGGCAGACCTTC.